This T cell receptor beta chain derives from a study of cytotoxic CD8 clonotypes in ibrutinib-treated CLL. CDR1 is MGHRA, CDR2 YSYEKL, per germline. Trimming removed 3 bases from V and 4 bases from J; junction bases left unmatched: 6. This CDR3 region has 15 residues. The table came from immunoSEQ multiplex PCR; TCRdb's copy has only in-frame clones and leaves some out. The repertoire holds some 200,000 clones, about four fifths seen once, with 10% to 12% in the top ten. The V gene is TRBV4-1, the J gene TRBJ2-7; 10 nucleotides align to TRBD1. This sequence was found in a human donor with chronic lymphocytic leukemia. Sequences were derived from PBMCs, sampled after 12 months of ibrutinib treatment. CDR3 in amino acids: CASSHRGQGGYEQYF. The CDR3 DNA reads TGCGCCAGCAGCCACCGAGGACAGGGGGGTTACGAGCAGTACTTC.